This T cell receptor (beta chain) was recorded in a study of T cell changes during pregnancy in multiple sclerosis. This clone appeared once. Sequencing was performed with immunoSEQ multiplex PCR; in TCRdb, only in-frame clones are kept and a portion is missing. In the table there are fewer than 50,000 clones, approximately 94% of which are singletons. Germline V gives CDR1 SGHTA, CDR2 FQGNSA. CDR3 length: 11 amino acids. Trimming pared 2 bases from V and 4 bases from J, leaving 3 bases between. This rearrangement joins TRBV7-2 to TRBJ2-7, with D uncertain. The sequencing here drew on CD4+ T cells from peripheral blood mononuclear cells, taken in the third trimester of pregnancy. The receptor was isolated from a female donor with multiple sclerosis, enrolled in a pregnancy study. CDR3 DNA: TGTGCCAGCAGCTTAACTTACGAGCAGTACTTC. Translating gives CASSLTYEQYF. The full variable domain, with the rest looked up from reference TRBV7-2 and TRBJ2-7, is GAGVSQSPSNKVTEKGKDVELRCDPISGHTALYWYRQSLGQGLEFLIYFQGNSAPDKSGLPSDRFSAERTGGSVSTLTIQRTQQEDSAVYLCASSLTYEQYFGPGTRLTVT.